The source of this T cell receptor beta chain is a study of shared clonotypes between healthy human individuals. V trimming: 2 bases; J trimming: 1 base; junction bases outside the gene matches: 2. This CDR3 contains 14 residues. Per the germline V gene, CDR1 is GTSNPN and CDR2 is SVGIG (reference sequence). Repertoires were generated with immunoSEQ multiplex PCR, while TCRdb's copy carries only in-frame clones and drops some. The table includes about 1 million clones, under 80% detected once. Comment on this clone: Other DNA sequences in this specimen translate into the identical CDR3.

The chain couples TRBV30 to TRBJ1-5; 7 bases map to TRBD1. The clonotype was recovered from a man aged 18 to 35 in good health. Sequencing was done on a sample of memory CD4+ T cells sorted from blood. The subset: CD45RA-negative fraction. CDR3 amino acids: CAWSPTGSNQPQHF. CDR3 DNA: TGTGCCTGGAGTCCGACAGGGAGCAATCAGCCCCAGCATTTT.